This passage covers 16 T cell receptor beta chains from one sample sequenced in a study of T-cell memory formation after mild COVID-19. One entry per CDR3 protein, called by TCRdb with MiXCR from the 5' RACE reads. The profile shows 58,000 or so distinct CDR3 sequences, about a quarter of them singletons. The sequenced material came from PBMCs or a T cell subset sorted from them (not recorded which). The origin of the receptors is a man younger than 35 who had mild COVID-19 (a few samples of this study predate the infection). Cell type and time point are not known.

This clonotype was picked up a small number of times. The chain's CDR3 is CASSQEGRENTGELFF. The CDR3 DNA sequence: TGTGCCAGCAGCCAAGAAGGGAGGGAGAACACCGGGGAGCTGTTTTTT. This chain connects TRBV4-2 to TRBJ2-2; 7 bases fit TRBD2. The CDR3 contains 16 residues. After removal of 0 bases from V and 1 base from J, the junction contained 2 bases not matched to a gene. Looked up from germline, CDR1 is LGHNA and CDR2 is YNFKEQ.

A few counts support this clonotype. The CDR3 protein is CAISESPTTTSGGYTDTQYF. The CDR3 region has the DNA TGTGCCATCAGTGAGTCCCCCACGACGACTAGCGGGGGCTATACAGATACGCAGTATTTT. The chain uses TRBV10-3 and TRBJ2-3, with TRBD2 matching 12 bases. Germline CDR1 and CDR2: ENHRY and SYGVKD. The CDR3 spans 20 residues. The V and J ends lost 0 bases and 3 bases, in that order; junction bases with no gene match: 13.

This chain uses TRBV7-8 with TRBJ2-3; 8 nucleotides match TRBD2. V lost 3 bases to trimming and J lost 1 base; unmatched junction nucleotides: 3. The CDR3 covers 15 residues. The germline gives CDR1 SGHVS, CDR2 FQNEAQ. For the CDR3, the DNA is TGTGCCAGCAGCTTGTCTAGCGGGCGCACAGATACGCAGTATTTT. Its protein product is CASSLSSGRTDTQYF.

The chain couples TRBV7-9 to TRBJ2-1; D uncertain. CDR3 length: 10 residues. V was pared by 3 bases and J by 8 bases, with 2 bases between. Germline V gives CDR1 SEHNR, CDR2 FQNEAQ (reference sequence). The CDR3 is CASSFDEQFF. DNA of the CDR3: TGTGCCAGCAGCTTCGATGAGCAGTTCTTC.

This chain uses TRBV19 with TRBJ2-6, with D hard to call. Germline V gene sequence: CDR1 LNHDA, CDR2 SQIVND (reference sequence). CDR3 length: 15 amino acids. V lost 7 bases, J lost 0 bases, and 10 bases lay in between. In DNA form, the CDR3 reads TGTGCCAGTACCGATTGGGTCTCTGGGGCCAACGTCCTGACTTTC. It codes for CASTDWVSGANVLTF. Full variable domain (remainder filled in from reference TRBV19 and TRBJ2-6): DGGITQSPKYLFRKEGQNVTLSCEQNLNHDAMYWYRQDPGQGLRLIYYSQIVNDFQKGDIAEGYSVSREKKESFPLTVTSAQKNPTAFYLCASTDWVSGANVLTFGAGSRLTVL.

Only a few counts were recorded for this clonotype. CDR3 amino acids: CASTTSGGSSYEQYF. The CDR3, as DNA: TGTGCCTCCACGACTAGCGGGGGCAGCTCCTACGAGCAGTACTTC. The V call is TRBV10-3, the J call TRBJ2-7; 12 nucleotides match TRBD2. Germline values: CDR1 ENHRY, CDR2 SYGVKD. The V gene end was trimmed by 11 bases and the J gene end by 0 bases; junction bases not matched to a gene: 8. The CDR3 covers 15 residues.

This rearrangement joins TRBV20-1 to TRBJ2-3, with 9 bases aligning to TRBD2. The CDR3 consists of 15 residues. Trimming removed 6 bases from V and 1 base from J; junction bases left unmatched: 8. Germline values: CDR1 DFQATT, CDR2 SNEGSKA (reference sequence). In nucleotides, the CDR3 is TGCAGTGCGGTGGCACTAGCGGGTGGCACAGATACGCAGTATTTT. As protein: CSAVALAGGTDTQYF.

This clonotype showed up just a few times. The CDR3 region is CASSFGGRGEQYF. CDR3 DNA: TGTGCCAGCAGTTTCGGGGGGCGAGGGGAGCAGTACTTC. This rearrangement joins TRBV12-3 or TRBV12-4 to TRBJ2-7; TRBD2 might be the D (7 bases). The CDR3 has 13 amino acids. With 3 bases removed from V and 7 bases from J, the gap between germline ends came to 13 bases.

The CDR3 DNA follows: TGCGCCAGCAGCCCAAGTGGAGGTCGGGCCTATGGCTACACCTTC. It yields the protein CASSPSGGRAYGYTF. The chain links TRBV5-1 to TRBJ1-2, with D unclear. V lost 4 bases to trimming and J lost 4 bases, with 17 bases between them. The germline CDR1 and CDR2 sequences are SGHRS and YFSETQ. The CDR3 sequence is 15 residues long.

The chain carries TRBV29-1 and TRBJ2-3; no firm D call. The CDR3 consists of 15 residues. Germline CDR1 reads SQVTM; CDR2 reads ANQGSEA. V lost 6 bases, J lost 3 bases, and 19 bases lay in between. DNA of the CDR3: TGCAGCGTACCGGGCCAAACCCGGGTGACAGATACGCAGTATTTT. Its translation is CSVPGQTRVTDTQYF.

This clonotype came up a few times. This chain uses TRBV7-6 with TRBJ2-7; possibly TRBD1 for D (6 bases). Germline V gives CDR1 SGHVS, CDR2 FNYEAQ. Trimming pared 1 base from V and 4 bases from J, leaving 8 bases between. This CDR3 has 13 amino acids. DNA of the CDR3: TGTGCCAGCAGCTTAGGCAGGGGTTACGAGCAGTACTTC. Protein product: CASSLGRGYEQYF.

V and J are TRBV19 and TRBJ2-3; D gene uncertain. Germline V gene sequence: CDR1 LNHDA, CDR2 SQIVND (reference sequence). The length of the CDR3 is 15 residues. V lost 3 bases and J lost 0, with 10 bases in between. The CDR3 bases are TGTGCCAGTAGTATCCTACCCACTAGCACAGATACGCAGTATTTT. As protein: CASSILPTSTDTQYF.

The sample holds a few counts of this clonotype. The chain uses TRBV2 and TRBJ2-5, with D perhaps matching TRBD2 (6 bases). The V end lost 3 bases, the J end lost 5 bases, and 16 bases lay between the germline ends. Looked up from germline, CDR1 is SNHLY and CDR2 is FYNNEI. The CDR3 is 15 residues long. The CDR3 is CASSDIGAGGETQYF. Written as DNA, the CDR3 is TGTGCCAGCAGTGATATAGGCGCTGGAGGGGAGACCCAGTACTTC.

The chain has TRBV18 and TRBJ2-5; weak D call: TRBD1 (5 bases). The V end lost 2 bases, the J end lost 1 base, and 17 bases lay between the germline ends. The CDR3 is made up of 17 amino acids. Germline CDR1 KGHSH, CDR2 LQKENI. CDR3 region: CASSPRVRRAFQETQYF. The CDR3 nucleotides read TGTGCCAGCTCACCAAGAGTCCGCAGGGCTTTCCAAGAGACCCAGTACTTC.

This sequence joins TRBV20-1 and TRBJ2-3; D perhaps matches TRBD2 (7 bases). This CDR3 is built from 15 residues. V was cut by 6 bases and J by 0 bases, with 16 bases left in between. Germline V gene data show CDR1 as DFQATT and CDR2 as SNEGSKA (reference sequence). CDR3 region: CSAPSGGPSTDTQYF. The CDR3 DNA is TGCAGTGCCCCCTCGGGGGGCCCAAGCACAGATACGCAGTATTTT.

This clonotype came up a few times. The V and J genes are TRBV2 and TRBJ2-1; the match to TRBD2 covers 10 bases. The V gene end was trimmed by 5 bases and the J gene end by 7 bases; junction bases not matched to a gene: 2. The CDR3 spans 13 residues. Germline lookup yields CDR1 SNHLY and CDR2 FYNNEI. This CDR3 is CASSQTSGNEQFF. CDR3 sequence (DNA): TGTGCCAGCAGTCAGACTAGCGGGAATGAGCAGTTCTTC.